This is a list of T cell receptor beta chains from one sample in a study of blood T cell repertoires in COVID-19. Repertoires were generated with immunoSEQ multiplex PCR, while TCRdb's copy carries only in-frame clones and drops some. This sample has about 140,000 clones, with 75% to 90% found just once. Sequencing was carried out using PBMCs or T cells enriched from blood (not recorded which). These TCRs come from a man aged 65-85 years who had been exposed to COVID-19. Both conserved end residues are part of each CDR3. The order of the fields is V gene, D gene, J gene, CDR3 protein. D genes are given only for firm matches.

TRBV7-9	NA	TRBJ1-4	CASSPGTLATNEKLFF
TRBV19	TRBD2	TRBJ2-5	CATQGGVRGETQYF
TRBV28	TRBD1	TRBJ2-7	CASSLIGQGAYEQYF
TRBV6-2/TRBV6-3	TRBD1	TRBJ1-4	CASSWRTGLEKLFF
TRBV27	TRBD1	TRBJ2-7	CAAAAGTGTYEQYF
TRBV7-9	NA	TRBJ1-1	CASSRTSNTEAFF
TRBV27	TRBD1	TRBJ2-6	CASSLAGTESSGANVLTF
TRBV2	NA	TRBJ2-7	CASSEPGTYEQYF
TRBV6-2/TRBV6-3	TRBD2	TRBJ2-1	CASSYGGVTYNEQFF
TRBV5-1	TRBD2	TRBJ2-3	CASSSRRTSGRADTQYF
TRBV4-3	TRBD1	TRBJ1-5	CASSPGTGFDQPQHF
TRBV9	TRBD2	TRBJ2-1	CASSVAGGKANEQFF
TRBV7-8	NA	TRBJ2-5	CASSFIETQYF
TRBV29-1	TRBD2	TRBJ2-1	CSVEDMVAGGDEQFF
TRBV12-3/TRBV12-4	TRBD2	TRBJ2-7	CASETSGEYEQYF
TRBV7-2	NA	TRBJ2-6	CASSLAVSETLSGANVLTF
TRBV10-3	NA	TRBJ1-5	CAISDRLQGMSGNQPQHF
TRBV6-5	TRBD1	TRBJ1-2	CASSYSGQRKGYGYTF
TRBV11-3	NA	TRBJ2-1	CASSLDQVSAEQFF
TRBV6-2/TRBV6-3	TRBD1	TRBJ1-5	CASSYDRADRPQHF
TRBV10-3	TRBD1	TRBJ2-1	CAISERAGTGAYNEQFF
TRBV6-2/TRBV6-3	NA	TRBJ1-1	CASSYSGDEAFF
TRBV6-1	NA	TRBJ1-5	CASSEAAGLNQPQHF
TRBV7-2	NA	TRBJ2-2	CASSLRQTRNTGELFF
TRBV7-8	NA	TRBJ1-1	CASSLTTGNTEAFF
TRBV4-1	NA	TRBJ2-5	CASSQTPSVFYETQYF
TRBV4-3	NA	TRBJ1-2	CASSQDWGGNYGYTF
TRBV28	NA	TRBJ2-3	CASSLNAGTRQYF
TRBV6-2/TRBV6-3	NA	TRBJ2-2	CASSEGLLNTGELFF
TRBV12-5	NA	TRBJ1-6	CASGSRDNSPLHF
TRBV7-2	TRBD2	TRBJ2-1	CASSFRGTSGSIHEQFF
TRBV9	NA	TRBJ1-2	CASSALDRLRGYTF
TRBV5-1	TRBD2	TRBJ2-5	CASSLDGREQETQYF
TRBV3-1/TRBV3-2	TRBD2	TRBJ2-7	CASSQGTSGAEQYF
TRBV5-1	TRBD1	TRBJ1-5	CASSLGQLNQPQHF
TRBV28	NA	TRBJ1-1	CASNRGPEAFF
TRBV4-3	NA	TRBJ1-2	CASSQERGVSYGYTF